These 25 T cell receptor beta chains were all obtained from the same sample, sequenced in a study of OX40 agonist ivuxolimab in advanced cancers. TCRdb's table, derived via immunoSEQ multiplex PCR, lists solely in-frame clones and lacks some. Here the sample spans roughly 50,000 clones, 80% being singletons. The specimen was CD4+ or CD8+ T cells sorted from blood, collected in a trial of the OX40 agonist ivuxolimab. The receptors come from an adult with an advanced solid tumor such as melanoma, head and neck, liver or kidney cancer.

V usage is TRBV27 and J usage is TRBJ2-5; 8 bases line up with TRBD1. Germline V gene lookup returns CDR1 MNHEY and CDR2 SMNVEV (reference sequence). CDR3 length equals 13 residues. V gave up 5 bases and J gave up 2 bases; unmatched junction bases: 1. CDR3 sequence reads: CASSRDRQETQYF. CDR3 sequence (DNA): TGTGCCAGCAGTCGGGACAGGCAAGAGACCCAGTACTTC.

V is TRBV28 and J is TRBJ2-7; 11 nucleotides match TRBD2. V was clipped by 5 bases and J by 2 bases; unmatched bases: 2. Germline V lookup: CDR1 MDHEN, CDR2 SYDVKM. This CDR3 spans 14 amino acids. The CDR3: CASSRLAGTYEQYF. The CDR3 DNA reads TGTGCCAGCAGTAGACTAGCGGGAACCTACGAGCAGTACTTC. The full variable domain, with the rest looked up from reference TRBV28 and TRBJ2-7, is DVKVTQSSRYLVKRTGEKVFLECVQDMDHENMFWYRQDPGLGLRLIYFSYDVKMKEKGDIPEGYSVSREKKERFSLILESASTNQTSMYLCASSRLAGTYEQYFGPGTRLTVT.

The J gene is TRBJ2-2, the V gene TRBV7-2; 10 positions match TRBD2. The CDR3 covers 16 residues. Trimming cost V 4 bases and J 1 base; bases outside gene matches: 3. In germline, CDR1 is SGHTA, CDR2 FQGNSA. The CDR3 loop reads CASSWRLAGNTGELFF. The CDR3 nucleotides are TGTGCCAGCAGCTGGCGACTAGCGGGGAACACCGGGGAGCTGTTTTTT.

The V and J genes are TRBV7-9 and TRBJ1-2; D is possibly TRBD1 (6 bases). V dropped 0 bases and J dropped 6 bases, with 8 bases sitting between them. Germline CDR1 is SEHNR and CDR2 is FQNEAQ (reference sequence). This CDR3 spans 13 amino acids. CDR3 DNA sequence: TGTGCCAGCAGCTTAGCTGGGGGCGATGGCTACACCTTC. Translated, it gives CASSLAGGDGYTF.

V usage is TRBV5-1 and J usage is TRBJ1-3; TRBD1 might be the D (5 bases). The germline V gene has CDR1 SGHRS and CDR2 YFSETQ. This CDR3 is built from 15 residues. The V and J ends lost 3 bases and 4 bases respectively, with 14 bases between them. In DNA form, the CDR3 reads TGCGCCAGCAGCTCTCAGGGCGGGTACGGAAACACCATATATTTT. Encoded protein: CASSSQGGYGNTIYF.

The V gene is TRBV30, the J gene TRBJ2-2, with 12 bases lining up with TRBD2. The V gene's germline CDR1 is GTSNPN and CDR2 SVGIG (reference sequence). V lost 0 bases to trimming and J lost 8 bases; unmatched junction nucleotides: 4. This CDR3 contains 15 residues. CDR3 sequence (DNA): TGTGCCTGGAGTGTGCTAGCGGGAGGGTTAGGGGAGCTGTTTTTT. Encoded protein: CAWSVLAGGLGELFF.

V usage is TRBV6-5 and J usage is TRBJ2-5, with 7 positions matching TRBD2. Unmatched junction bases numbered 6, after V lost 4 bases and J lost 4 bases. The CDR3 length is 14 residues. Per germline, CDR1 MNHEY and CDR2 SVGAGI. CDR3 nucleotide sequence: TGTGCCAGCAGTTCGTATTCGGGGGGAGAGACCCAGTACTTC. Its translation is CASSSYSGGETQYF.

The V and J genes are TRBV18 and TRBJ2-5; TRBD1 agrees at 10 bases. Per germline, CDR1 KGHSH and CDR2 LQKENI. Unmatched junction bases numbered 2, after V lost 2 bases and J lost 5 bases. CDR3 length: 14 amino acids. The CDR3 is CASSPGTGEETQYF. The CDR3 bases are TGTGCCAGCTCACCAGGGACAGGGGAGGAGACCCAGTACTTC. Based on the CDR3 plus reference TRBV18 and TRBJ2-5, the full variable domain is NAGVMQNPRHLVRRRGQEARLRCSPMKGHSHVYWYRQLPEEGLKFMVYLQKENIIDESGMPKERFSAEFPKEGPSILRIQQVVRGDSAAYFCASSPGTGEETQYFGPGTRLLVL.

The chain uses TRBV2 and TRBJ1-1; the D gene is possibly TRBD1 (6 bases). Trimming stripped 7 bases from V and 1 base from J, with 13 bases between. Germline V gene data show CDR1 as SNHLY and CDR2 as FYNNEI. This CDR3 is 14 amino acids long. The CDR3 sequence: CASKMTGANTEAFF. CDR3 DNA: TGTGCCAGCAAGATGACAGGAGCGAACACTGAAGCTTTCTTT.

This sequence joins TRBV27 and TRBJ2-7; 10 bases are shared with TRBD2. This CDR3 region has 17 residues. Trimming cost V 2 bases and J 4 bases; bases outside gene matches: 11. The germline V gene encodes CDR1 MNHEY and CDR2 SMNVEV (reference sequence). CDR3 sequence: CASSLTGGAGGGYEQYF. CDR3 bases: TGTGCCAGCAGTTTAACAGGGGGAGCGGGAGGGGGGTACGAGCAGTACTTC.

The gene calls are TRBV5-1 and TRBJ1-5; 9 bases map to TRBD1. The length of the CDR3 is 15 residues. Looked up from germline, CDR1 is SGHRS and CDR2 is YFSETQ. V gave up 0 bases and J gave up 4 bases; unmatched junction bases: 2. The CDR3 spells CASSLAGTGNQPQHF. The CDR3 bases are TGCGCCAGCAGCTTGGCGGGGACAGGGAATCAGCCCCAGCATTTT.

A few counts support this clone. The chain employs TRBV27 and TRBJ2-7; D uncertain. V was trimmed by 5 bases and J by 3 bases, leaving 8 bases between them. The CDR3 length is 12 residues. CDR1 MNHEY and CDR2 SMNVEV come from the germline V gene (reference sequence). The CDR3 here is CASSPWGYEQYF. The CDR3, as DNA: TGTGCCAGCAGTCCCTGGGGCTACGAGCAGTACTTC.

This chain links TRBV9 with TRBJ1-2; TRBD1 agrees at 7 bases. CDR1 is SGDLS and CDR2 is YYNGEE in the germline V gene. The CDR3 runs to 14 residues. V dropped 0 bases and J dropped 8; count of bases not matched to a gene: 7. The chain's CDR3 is CASSVAQGERGYTF. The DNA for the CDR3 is TGTGCCAGCAGCGTAGCTCAGGGGGAGAGGGGCTACACCTTC.

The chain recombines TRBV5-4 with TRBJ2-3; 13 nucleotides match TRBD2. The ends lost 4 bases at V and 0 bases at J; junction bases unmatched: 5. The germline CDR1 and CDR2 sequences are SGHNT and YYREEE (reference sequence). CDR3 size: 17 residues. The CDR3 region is CASSIRTSGSSTDTQYF. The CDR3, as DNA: TGTGCCAGCAGCATACGGACTAGCGGGAGCAGCACAGATACGCAGTATTTT.

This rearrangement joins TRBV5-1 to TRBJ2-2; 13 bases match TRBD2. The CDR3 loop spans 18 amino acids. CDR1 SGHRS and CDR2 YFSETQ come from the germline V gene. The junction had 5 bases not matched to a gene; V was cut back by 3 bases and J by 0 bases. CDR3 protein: CASSSRLAGGSNTGELFF. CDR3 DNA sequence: TGCGCCAGCAGCTCAAGACTAGCGGGAGGTTCGAACACCGGGGAGCTGTTTTTT.

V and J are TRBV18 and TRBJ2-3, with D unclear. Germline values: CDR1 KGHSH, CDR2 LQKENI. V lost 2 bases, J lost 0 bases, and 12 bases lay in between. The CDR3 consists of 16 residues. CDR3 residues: CASSPTAGTSTDTQYF. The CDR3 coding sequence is TGTGCCAGCTCACCAACAGCCGGAACTAGCACAGATACGCAGTATTTT.

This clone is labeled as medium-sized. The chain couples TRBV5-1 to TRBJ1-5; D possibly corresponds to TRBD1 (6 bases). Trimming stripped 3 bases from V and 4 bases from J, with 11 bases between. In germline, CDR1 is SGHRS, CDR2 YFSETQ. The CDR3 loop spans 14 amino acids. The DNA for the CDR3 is TGCGCCAGCAGCTCGGGACAAGATAATCAGCCCCAGCATTTT. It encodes CASSSGQDNQPQHF. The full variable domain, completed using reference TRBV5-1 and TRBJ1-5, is KAGVTQTPRYLIKTRGQQVTLSCSPISGHRSVSWYQQTPGQGLQFLFEYFSETQRNKGNFPGRFSGRQFSNSRSEMNVSTLELGDSALYLCASSSGQDNQPQHFGDGTRLSIL.

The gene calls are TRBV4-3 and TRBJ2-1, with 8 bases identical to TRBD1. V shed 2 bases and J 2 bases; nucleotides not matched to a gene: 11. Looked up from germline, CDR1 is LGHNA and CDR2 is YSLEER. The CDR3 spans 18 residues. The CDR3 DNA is TGCGCCAGCAGCCAAAGCTCGCAGGGGGCCAGGCCCTACAATGAGCAGTTCTTC. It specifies CASSQSSQGARPYNEQFF.

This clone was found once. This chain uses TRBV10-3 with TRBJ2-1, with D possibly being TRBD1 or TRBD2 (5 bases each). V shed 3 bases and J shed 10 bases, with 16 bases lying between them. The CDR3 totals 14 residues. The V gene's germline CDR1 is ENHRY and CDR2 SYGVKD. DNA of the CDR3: TGTGCCATCAGTGACTCTAGCTCATACAGGGAGCAGTTCTTC. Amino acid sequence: CAISDSSSYREQFF.

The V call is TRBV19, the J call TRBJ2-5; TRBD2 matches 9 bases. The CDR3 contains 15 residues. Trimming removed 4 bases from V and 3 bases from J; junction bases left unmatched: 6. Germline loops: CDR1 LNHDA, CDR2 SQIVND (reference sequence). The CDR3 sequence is CASSTISGGKETQYF. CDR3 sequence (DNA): TGTGCCAGTAGTACGATTAGCGGGGGAAAAGAGACCCAGTACTTC.

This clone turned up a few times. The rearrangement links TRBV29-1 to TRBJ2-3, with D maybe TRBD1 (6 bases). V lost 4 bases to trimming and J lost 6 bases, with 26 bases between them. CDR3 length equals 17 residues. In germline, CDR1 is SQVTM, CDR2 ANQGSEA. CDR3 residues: CSVATGLGRGVADTQYF. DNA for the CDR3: TGCAGCGTTGCGACGGGGTTGGGCAGGGGCGTAGCTGATACGCAGTATTTT.

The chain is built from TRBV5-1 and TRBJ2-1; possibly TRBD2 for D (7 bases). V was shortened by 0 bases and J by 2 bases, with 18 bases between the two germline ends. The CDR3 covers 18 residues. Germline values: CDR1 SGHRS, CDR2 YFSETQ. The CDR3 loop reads CASSLGVGRGGPYNEQFF. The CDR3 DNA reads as TGCGCCAGCAGCTTGGGAGTGGGGAGGGGGGGCCCCTACAATGAGCAGTTCTTC.

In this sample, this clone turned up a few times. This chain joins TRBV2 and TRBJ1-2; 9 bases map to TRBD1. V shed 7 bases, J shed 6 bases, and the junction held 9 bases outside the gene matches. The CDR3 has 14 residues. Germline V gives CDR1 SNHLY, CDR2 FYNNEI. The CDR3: CASTGQGFSNGYTF. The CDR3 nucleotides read TGTGCCAGCACTGGACAGGGGTTTTCTAATGGCTACACCTTC.

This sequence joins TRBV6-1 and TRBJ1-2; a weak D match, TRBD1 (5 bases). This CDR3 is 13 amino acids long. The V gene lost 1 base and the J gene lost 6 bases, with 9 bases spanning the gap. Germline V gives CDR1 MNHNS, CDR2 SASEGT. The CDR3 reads CASSEGGSNGYTF. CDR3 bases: TGTGCCAGCAGTGAAGGGGGGAGCAATGGCTACACCTTC.

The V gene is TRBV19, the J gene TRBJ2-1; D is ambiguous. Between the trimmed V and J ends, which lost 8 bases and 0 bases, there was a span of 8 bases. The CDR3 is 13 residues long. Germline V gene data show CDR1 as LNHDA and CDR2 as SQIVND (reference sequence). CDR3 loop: CASVLSSYNEQFF. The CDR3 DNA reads TGTGCCAGTGTACTCAGCTCCTACAATGAGCAGTTCTTC. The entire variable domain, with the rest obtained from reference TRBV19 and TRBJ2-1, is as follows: DGGITQSPKYLFRKEGQNVTLSCEQNLNHDAMYWYRQDPGQGLRLIYYSQIVNDFQKGDIAEGYSVSREKKESFPLTVTSAQKNPTAFYLCASVLSSYNEQFFGPGTRLTVL.